The clone carrying this T cell receptor beta chain was picked up one time. This entry comes from a study of blood T cell repertoires in COVID-19. Libraries were prepared by immunoSEQ multiplex PCR; TCRdb keeps only in-frame clonotypes and omits some of them. The top ten hold around 8% of the sample, which has a few hundred thousand clones, approximately 87% seen once. V lost 6 bases to trimming and J lost 4 bases, with 18 bases between them. The germline gives CDR1 SNHLY, CDR2 FYNNEI. This CDR3 is built from 15 residues. Sequenced material: peripheral blood. The chain uses TRBV2 and TRBJ1-2; D ambiguous. This clonotype originated in a woman in her fifties or sixties who had recovered from COVID-19. The CDR3 DNA sequence: TGTGCCAGCAGCTTGGGTCGGGAGGTCGGCTATGGCTACACCTTC. Translation gives CASSLGREVGYGYTF.